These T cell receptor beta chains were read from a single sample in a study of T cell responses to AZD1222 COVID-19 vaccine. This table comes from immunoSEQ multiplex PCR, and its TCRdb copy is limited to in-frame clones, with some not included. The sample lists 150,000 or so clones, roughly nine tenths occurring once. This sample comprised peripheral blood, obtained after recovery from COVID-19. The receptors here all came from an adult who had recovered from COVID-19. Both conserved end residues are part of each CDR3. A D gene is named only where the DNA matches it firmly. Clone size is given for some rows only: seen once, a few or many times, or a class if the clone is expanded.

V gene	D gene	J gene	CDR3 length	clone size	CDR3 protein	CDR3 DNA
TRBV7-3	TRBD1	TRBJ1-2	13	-	CASSTQGGYGYTF	TGTGCCAGCAGCACCCAGGGGGGCTATGGCTACACCTTC
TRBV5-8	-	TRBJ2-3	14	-	CASSLAGYTDTQYF	TGTGCCAGCAGCTTGGCAGGGTACACAGATACGCAGTATTTT
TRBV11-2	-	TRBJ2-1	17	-	CASSRYRRGTVGNEQFF	TGTGCCAGCAGCCGCTACCGGAGGGGGACCGTGGGAAATGAGCAGTTCTTC
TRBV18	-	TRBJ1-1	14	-	CASSPVGDNWTAFF	TGTGCCAGCTCACCAGTCGGGGACAATTGGACGGCTTTCTTT
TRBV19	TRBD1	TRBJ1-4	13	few	CASQGEGGEKLFF	TGTGCCAGCCAGGGGGAGGGAGGTGAAAAACTGTTTTTT
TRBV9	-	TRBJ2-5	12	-	CASSVVGETQYF	TGTGCCAGCAGCGTAGTAGGGGAGACCCAGTACTTC
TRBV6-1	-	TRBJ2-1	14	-	CASSERAGLNEQFF	TGTGCCAGCAGTGAACGGGCAGGGTTGAATGAGCAGTTCTTC
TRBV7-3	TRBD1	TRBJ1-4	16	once	CASRPKQGATNEKLFF	TGTGCCAGCAGACCAAAACAGGGGGCAACTAATGAAAAACTGTTTTTT
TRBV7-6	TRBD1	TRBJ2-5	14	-	CASSLTGGGETQYF	TGTGCCAGCAGCCTCACAGGGGGCGGCGAGACCCAGTACTTC
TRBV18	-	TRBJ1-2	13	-	CASSQGTLDGYTF	TGTGCCAGCTCACAAGGGACACTAGATGGCTACACCTTC
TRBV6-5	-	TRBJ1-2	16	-	CASSYSDSLYYYGYTF	TGTGCCAGCAGTTACTCTGACAGCCTATATTACTATGGCTACACCTTC
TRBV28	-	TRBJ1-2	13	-	CASSLGGPGGYTF	TGTGCCAGCAGTTTAGGGGGACCCGGGGGCTACACCTTC
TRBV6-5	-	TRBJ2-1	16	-	CASSYAAAEIYNEQFF	TGTGCCAGCAGTTACGCGGCGGCAGAGATCTACAATGAGCAGTTCTTC
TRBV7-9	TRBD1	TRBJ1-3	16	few	CASSLWDRGSGNTIYF	TGTGCCAGCAGCTTATGGGACAGGGGCTCTGGAAACACCATATATTTT
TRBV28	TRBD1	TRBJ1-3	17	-	CASSRPGQGFSGNTIYF	TGTGCCAGCAGTCGGCCGGGACAGGGTTTCTCTGGAAACACCATATATTTT
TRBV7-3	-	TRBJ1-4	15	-	CASSSTGNPDEKLFF	TGTGCCAGCAGCTCTACAGGGAATCCCGATGAAAAACTGTTTTTT
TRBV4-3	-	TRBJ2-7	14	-	CASSQVVGPYEQYF	TGCGCCAGCAGCCAAGTAGTTGGCCCCTACGAGCAGTACTTC
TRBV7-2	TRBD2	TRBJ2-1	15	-	CASSLAGGAVYEQFF	TGTGCCAGCAGCTTAGCCGGGGGGGCCGTGTATGAGCAGTTCTTC
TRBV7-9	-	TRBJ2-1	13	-	CASSLDGASEQFF	TGTGCCAGCAGCTTAGACGGCGCCAGTGAGCAGTTCTTC
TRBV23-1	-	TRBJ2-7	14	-	CASTRAGQNYEQYF	TGCGCCAGCACTCGGGCGGGACAGAACTACGAGCAGTACTTC
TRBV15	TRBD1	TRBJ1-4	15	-	CATSREQGAGEKLFF	TGTGCCACCAGCAGAGAGCAGGGGGCAGGGGAAAAACTGTTTTTT
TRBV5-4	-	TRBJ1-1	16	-	CASSLAPGQGGTEAFF	TGTGCCAGCAGCTTGGCGCCGGGGCAGGGAGGTACTGAAGCTTTCTTT
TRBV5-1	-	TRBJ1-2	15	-	CASTLERVPAYGYTF	TGCGCCAGCACCCTTGAACGGGTACCCGCCTATGGCTACACCTTC
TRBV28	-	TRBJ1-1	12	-	CASSLRVTEAFF	TGTGCCAGCAGTTTAAGGGTTACTGAAGCTTTCTTT
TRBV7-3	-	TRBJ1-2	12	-	CASSSGVGGYTF	TGTGCCAGCAGCTCAGGGGTAGGAGGCTACACCTTC
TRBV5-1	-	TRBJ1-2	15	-	CASSAAIGLNYGYTF	TGCGCCAGCAGCGCGGCGATCGGCCTAAACTATGGCTACACCTTC
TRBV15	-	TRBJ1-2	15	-	CATSRDRSALEGYTF	TGTGCCACCAGCAGAGATAGATCGGCGTTGGAGGGCTACACCTTC